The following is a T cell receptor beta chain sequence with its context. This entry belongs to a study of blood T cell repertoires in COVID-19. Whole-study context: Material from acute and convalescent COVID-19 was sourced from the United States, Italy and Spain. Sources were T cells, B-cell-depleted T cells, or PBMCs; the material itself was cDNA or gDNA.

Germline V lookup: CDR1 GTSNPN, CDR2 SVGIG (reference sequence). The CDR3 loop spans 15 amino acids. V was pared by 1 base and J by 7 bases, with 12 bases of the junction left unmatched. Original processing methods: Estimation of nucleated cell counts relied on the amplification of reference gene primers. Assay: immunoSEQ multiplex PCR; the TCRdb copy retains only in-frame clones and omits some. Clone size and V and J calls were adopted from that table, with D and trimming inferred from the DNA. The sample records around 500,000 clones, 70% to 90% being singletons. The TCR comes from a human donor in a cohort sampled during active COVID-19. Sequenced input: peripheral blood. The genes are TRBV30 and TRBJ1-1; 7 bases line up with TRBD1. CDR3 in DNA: TGTGCCTGGAGTGGGCTACAAGGGGGCCGCCGTGAAGCTTTCTTT. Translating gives CAWSGLQGGRREAFF.